These 21 T cell receptor beta chains originate from one sample sequenced in a study of blood T cells in healthy people across ages. It was with a sample-barcoded 5' primer and a J-beta primer mix that a second PCR of about 7 to 12 cycles was run. A single record per CDR3 protein comes from TCRdb applying MiXCR to the 5' RACE reads. Here the sample spans more than 700,000 distinct CDR3 sequences, roughly 50% being singletons. Sequenced sample: blood. The receptors derive from a man older than 75 in good health.

The chain uses TRBV24-1 and TRBJ2-1; 8 bases align to TRBD2. Germline V lookup: CDR1 KGHDR, CDR2 SFDVKD. The CDR3 covers 16 residues. Trimming took 0 bases from V and 1 from J; bases not matched to a gene: 1. Written as DNA, the CDR3 is TGTGCCACCAGTGATTTGGCTAGCGGGTCCTACAATGAGCAGTTCTTC. This encodes CATSDLASGSYNEQFF.

This clonotype was found once. The junction shows a germline mismatch at one end, possibly a read error. The V gene is TRBV18, the J gene TRBJ1-2, with unresolved D. CDR3 length: 12 residues. Per germline, CDR1 KGHSH and CDR2 LQKENI. The CDR3 protein is CASSPLAYSYTF. For the CDR3, the DNA is TGTGCCAGCTCACCACTGGCCTATAGCTACACCTTC.

The gene calls are TRBV5-1 and TRBJ1-2; TRBD1 matches 8 bases. CDR3 length: 15 amino acids. Trimming at V came to 4 bases and at J to 8 bases, leaving 13 bases not matched to a gene. Germline V lookup: CDR1 SGHRS, CDR2 YFSETQ. Here the CDR3 DNA reads TGCGCCAGCAGCCCGGGACAGGCTGCAGGAGGGGGCTACACCTTC. It encodes CASSPGQAAGGGYTF. Drawing the rest from reference TRBV5-1 and TRBJ1-2, the complete variable domain is KAGVTQTPRYLIKTRGQQVTLSCSPISGHRSVSWYQQTPGQGLQFLFEYFSETQRNKGNFPGRFSGRQFSNSRSEMNVSTLELGDSALYLCASSPGQAAGGGYTFGSGTRLTVV.

The rearrangement links TRBV10-3 to TRBJ1-6, with D perhaps matching TRBD1 (5 bases). The germline V gene has CDR1 ENHRY and CDR2 SYGVKD. The V gene lost 8 bases and the J gene lost 7 bases, with 9 bases spanning the gap. The CDR3 length is 12 residues. The CDR3 reads CAIGAVNSPLHF. CDR3 nucleotide sequence: TGTGCCATCGGGGCGGTGAATTCACCCCTCCACTTT.

This clonotype came up a few times. V is TRBV28 and J is TRBJ2-4; D not resolved. The end of the DNA aligns better with TRBJ2-7, so the J call may be wrong. The germline gives CDR1 MDHEN, CDR2 SYDVKM. This CDR3 region has 12 residues. CDR3 sequence: CASSLREYEQYF. The CDR3 region has the DNA TGTGCCAGCAGTTTGCGAGAGTACGAGCAGTACTTC.

This chain links TRBV12-3 or TRBV12-4 with TRBJ2-1, with D unclear. V was trimmed by 5 bases and J by 8 bases, leaving 10 bases between them. The CDR3 contains 12 residues. The CDR3 region is CASSLRVDEQFF. CDR3 nucleotides: TGTGCCAGCAGTCTGAGAGTCGATGAGCAGTTCTTC.

About this clonotype: Compared with germline, one end of the junction differs, possibly owing to a read error. V is TRBV5-1 and J is TRBJ1-1, with D hard to call. The CDR3 is 14 residues long. Germline V gene lookup returns CDR1 SGHRS and CDR2 YFSETQ. The CDR3 DNA reads TGTGCCAGCAGTTTAACCGGGGTCAACACTGAAGCTTTCTTT. As protein: CASSLTGVNTEAFF.

CDR3 coding DNA: TGCGCCAGCAGCCTCAGGGTCGGGGTGAACACTGAAGCTTTCTTT. As protein: CASSLRVGVNTEAFF. The chain is built from TRBV5-1 and TRBJ1-1, with D possibly being TRBD1 (5 bases). There are 15 residues in the CDR3. The V gene's germline CDR1 is SGHRS and CDR2 YFSETQ. With 4 bases removed from V and 0 bases from J, the gap between germline ends came to 13 bases.

The V call is TRBV5-1, the J call TRBJ2-3; TRBD1 matches at 7 bases. Germline CDR1 is SGHRS and CDR2 is YFSETQ. The CDR3 totals 15 residues. Trimming cost V 2 bases and J 4 bases; bases outside gene matches: 7. The CDR3 coding sequence is TGCGCCAGCAGCTTCCGGGACACAGGGGCAGATACGCAGTATTTT. Protein sequence: CASSFRDTGADTQYF.

This clonotype was observed a handful of times. The rearrangement links TRBV2 to TRBJ2-1; 7 bases align to TRBD1. The length of the CDR3 is 13 residues. Germline V gene lookup returns CDR1 SNHLY and CDR2 FYNNEI. Trimming took 4 bases from V and 8 from J; bases not matched to a gene: 5. CDR3 sequence reads: CASSGQGGDEQFF. The CDR3 DNA reads as TGTGCCAGCAGTGGACAGGGTGGCGATGAGCAGTTCTTC.

This clonotype was seen more than once but under ten times. This CDR3 is CASSYGPPQGASSEAFF. Here the CDR3 DNA reads TGTGCCAGCAGTTACGGCCCCCCACAGGGGGCCAGCTCTGAAGCTTTCTTT. The chain employs TRBV6-5 and TRBJ1-1, with 9 nucleotides matching TRBD1. With 2 bases clipped from V and 6 bases from J, the junction kept 13 bases outside the gene matches. The germline gives CDR1 MNHEY, CDR2 SVGAGI. The CDR3 consists of 17 residues.

V and J are TRBV10-3 and TRBJ1-1, with 9 bases aligning to TRBD1. Germline V CDR1 and CDR2: ENHRY, SYGVKD. Unmatched junction bases numbered 6, after V lost 6 bases and J lost 4 bases. This CDR3 spans 14 amino acids. The CDR3 DNA sequence: TGTGCCATCAGACGGACAGGGGAGGGCACTGAAGCTTTCTTT. It translates to CAIRRTGEGTEAFF.

The V call is TRBV20-1, the J call TRBJ2-1; tentative D call: TRBD1 (5 bases). The CDR3 length is 16 residues. Germline CDR1 reads DFQATT; CDR2 reads SNEGSKA (reference sequence). V was cut by 5 bases and J by 0 bases, with 17 bases left in between. The DNA of the CDR3 is TGCAGTGCTGGGGCCCGGACCGGCGGCTCCTACAATGAGCAGTTCTTC. It yields the protein CSAGARTGGSYNEQFF.

This clonotype was detected a few times. This chain connects TRBV10-3 to TRBJ2-1; 11 positions match TRBD2. CDR3 length: 15 residues. The V gene end was trimmed by 1 base and the J gene end by 6 bases; junction bases not matched to a gene: 2. Germline lookup yields CDR1 ENHRY and CDR2 SYGVKD. CDR3 in amino acids: CAISELLAGGNEQFF. The CDR3 bases are TGTGCCATCAGTGAGTTGCTAGCGGGGGGCAATGAGCAGTTCTTC.

The gene calls are TRBV20-1 and TRBJ2-7, with unresolved D. The germline CDR1 and CDR2 sequences are DFQATT and SNEGSKA (reference sequence). The CDR3 extends over 12 amino acids. Trimming took off 7 bases at V and 2 bases at J, with 12 bases between the two ends. Here the CDR3 reads CSVTRPTYEQYF. The CDR3 region has the DNA TGCAGTGTGACCCGACCTACCTACGAGCAGTACTTC.

This rearrangement joins TRBV4-2 to TRBJ2-1, with D possibly TRBD2 on 6 matching bases. The CDR3 length is 18 residues. The V end was cut by 3 bases, the J end by 5 bases, with 23 bases between. Germline-derived CDR1 and CDR2 are LGHNA and YNFKEQ. The CDR3 loop is CASSHPFTGLSLNNEQFF. The DNA for the CDR3 is TGTGCCAGCAGCCATCCCTTTACGGGACTCTCACTAAACAATGAGCAGTTCTTC.

This rearrangement joins TRBV27 to TRBJ2-4, with 11 bases that match TRBD2. CDR3 size: 14 residues. The V gene's germline CDR1 is MNHEY and CDR2 SMNVEV (reference sequence). The trim removed 2 bases at V and 13 bases at J, leaving 7 bases unmatched. CDR3 bases: TGTGCCAGCAGTTTAGTGGTAGCGGGGGGGGAGCAGTACTTC. This translates into CASSLVVAGGEQYF.

This clonotype has a handful of counts. The rearrangement links TRBV28 to TRBJ1-1, with 7 bases identical to TRBD1. CDR3 length: 13 residues. Unmatched junction bases numbered 5, after V lost 5 bases and J lost 5 bases. The V gene's germline CDR1 is MDHEN and CDR2 SYDVKM. The CDR3 DNA sequence: TGTGCCAGCAGTGCCGACAGGGTAACTGAAGCTTTCTTT. It is translated as CASSADRVTEAFF.

This chain connects TRBV4-2 to TRBJ2-7; maybe TRBD1 (5 bases). The V gene's germline CDR1 is LGHNA and CDR2 YNFKEQ. The CDR3 spans 13 residues. The V and J ends lost 3 bases and 7 bases respectively, with 13 bases between them. The CDR3 coding sequence is TGTGCCAGCAGCCAGGGGCAGATATGGGAGCAGTACTTC. Its translation is CASSQGQIWEQYF.

This chain uses TRBV9 with TRBJ1-2; D is perhaps TRBD1 (5 bases). V was shortened by 0 bases and J by 4 bases, with 10 bases between the two germline ends. CDR3 size: 14 residues. Germline V gene sequence: CDR1 SGDLS, CDR2 YYNGEE. CDR3 bases: TGTGCCAGCAGCGTAGCTCCAGGGCCCTATGGCTACACCTTC. It codes for CASSVAPGPYGYTF.

Written as DNA, the CDR3 is TGTGCCAGCAGCCAACGCAGGACAGGGAATAGGGGGACTGAAGCTTTCTTT. Residues: CASSQRRTGNRGTEAFF. This rearrangement joins TRBV5-6 to TRBJ1-1, with 8 positions matching TRBD1. CDR1 and CDR2 (germline): SGHDT, YYEEEE. There are 17 residues in the CDR3. J gave up 5 bases and V 4 bases, and 16 bases lay outside the gene matches.